The 29 T cell receptor beta chains below were found in one sample sequenced in a study of T-cell reconstitution after alpha-beta-depleted transplantation in children. Using unique molecular identifiers, the investigators prepared the TCRbeta library. TCRdb processed the PCR reads anew with MiXCR; each CDR3 protein has one entry. The repertoire holds around 240,000 distinct CDR3 sequences, around 8% seen once, with approximately 6.3% in the top ten. The specimen was PBMCs, mostly from graft donor cells, collected 180 days after TCRalphabeta/CD19-depleted stem cell transplant. The receptors were gathered from a male patient aged 5 to 17 who had a stem cell transplant for acute lymphoblastic leukemia, so the T cells may come from the graft donor.

This clonotype was counted many times. CDR3 amino acids: CASSLIGGRSHYEQYF. CDR3 sequence (DNA): TGTGCCAGCAGTCTAATAGGGGGACGGAGTCACTACGAGCAGTACTTC. The rearrangement links TRBV28 to TRBJ2-7, with D possibly matching TRBD1 (6 bases). CDR3 length equals 16 residues. The V end lost 5 bases, the J end lost 3 bases, and 20 bases lay between the germline ends. Germline V gene data show CDR1 as MDHEN and CDR2 as SYDVKM.

The chain combines TRBV12-3 or TRBV12-4 with TRBJ2-2; TRBD2 matches 13 bases. CDR3 length equals 18 residues. The V and J ends lost 11 bases and 6 bases, in that order; junction bases with no gene match: 18. The CDR3 here is CAFSRGLAGAPRAGELFF. The DNA for the CDR3 is TGTGCCTTCAGCCGTGGACTAGCGGGGGCCCCGAGGGCCGGGGAGCTGTTTTTT.

This clonotype was seen many times. The gene calls are TRBV10-3 and TRBJ1-2; D unclear. There are 14 residues in the CDR3. Germline V gives CDR1 ENHRY, CDR2 SYGVKD. The V end was cut by 4 bases, the J end by 4 bases, with 13 bases between. The DNA of the CDR3 is TGTGCCATCAGTGTTGAGAGTTTAAGCTATGGCTACACCTTC. Translation: CAISVESLSYGYTF.

This clonotype has at least ten counts. The chain carries TRBV12-3 or TRBV12-4 and TRBJ1-2; D is undetermined. Trimming pared 8 bases from V and 4 bases from J, leaving 8 bases between. This CDR3 has 11 amino acids. The CDR3 reads CASGTLYGYTF. The CDR3 DNA follows: TGTGCCAGCGGAACGCTCTATGGCTACACCTTC.

This clonotype was recorded many times. The rearrangement uses TRBV20-1 and TRBJ1-5; TRBD1 aligns across 7 bases. Germline trimming cut 3 bases from V and 1 base from J; bases unmatched to any gene: 6. The CDR3 runs to 15 residues. From germline, CDR1 is DFQATT and CDR2 SNEGSKA (reference sequence). The DNA of the CDR3 is TGCAGTGCTAGGAGGGGGACAGCGAGCAATCAGCCCCAGCATTTT. Its translation is CSARRGTASNQPQHF.

This clonotype has at least ten counts. The rearrangement uses TRBV7-2 and TRBJ1-6; the D gene is possibly TRBD1 (5 bases). The V gene's germline CDR1 is SGHTA and CDR2 FQGNSA. The CDR3 is made up of 15 amino acids. V lost 4 bases to trimming and J lost 6 bases, with 13 bases between them. For the CDR3, the DNA is TGTGCCAGCAGCTCCTCAGGGAGGTCTAATTCACCCCTCCACTTT. It is translated as CASSSSGRSNSPLHF.

A few counts support this clonotype. The J gene is TRBJ1-6, the V gene TRBV13; 8 positions agree with TRBD1. After removal of 1 base from V and 9 bases from J, the junction contained 5 bases not matched to a gene. The CDR3 runs 15 residues. CDR1 is PRHDT and CDR2 is FYEKMQ in the germline V gene (reference sequence). The CDR3 nucleotides read TGTGCCAGCAGCTTAGTTGGGACAGGTGGTTCACCCCTCCACTTT. This translates into CASSLVGTGGSPLHF.

This clonotype occurred a few times. This chain connects TRBV6-1 to TRBJ2-3; weak D call: TRBD1 (5 bases). The germline V gene has CDR1 MNHNS and CDR2 SASEGT. V was trimmed by 6 bases and J by 0 bases, leaving 16 bases between them. The CDR3 spans 16 residues. CDR3 protein: CASRRGHPVSTDTQYF. In nucleotides, the CDR3 is TGTGCCAGCAGGAGAGGACACCCGGTTAGCACAGATACGCAGTATTTT.

This clonotype was picked up many times. This chain uses TRBV12-3 or TRBV12-4 with TRBJ2-3, with D perhaps TRBD1 or TRBD2 (6 bases each). This CDR3 region has 14 residues. V lost 7 bases and J lost 2, with 13 bases in between. DNA for the CDR3: TGTGCCAGCAAGGGGGGTCTTCACACAGATACGCAGTATTTT. This gives the protein CASKGGLHTDTQYF.

This clonotype has a handful of counts. The chain joins TRBV7-3 to TRBJ2-1, with TRBD2 matching 11 bases. Germline assignment: CDR1 SGHTA and CDR2 FQGTGA. The ends lost 5 bases at V and 5 bases at J; junction bases unmatched: 11. The CDR3 spans 17 residues. CDR3 bases: TGTGCCAGCAGCCCCGGCCCGGGACTAGCGGCCGACAATGAGCAGTTCTTC. This gives the protein CASSPGPGLAADNEQFF.

J is TRBJ2-5 and V is TRBV5-4; D gene ambiguous. The germline gives CDR1 SGHNT, CDR2 YYREEE (reference sequence). The CDR3 length is 16 residues. V was shortened by 3 bases and J by 1 base, with 16 bases between the two germline ends. In DNA form, the CDR3 reads TGTGCCAGCAGCTCAGATCCCATACAATTCCAAGAGACCCAGTACTTC. Translated: CASSSDPIQFQETQYF.

This clonotype has ten or more counts. The V call is TRBV12-3 or TRBV12-4, the J call TRBJ1-6; no clear D gene. V lost 2 bases and J 0 bases, leaving 8 bases between the germline ends. This CDR3 has 16 residues. The CDR3 spells CASSLSGSSYNSPLHF. The CDR3 nucleotides read TGTGCCAGCAGTTTATCGGGGAGCTCCTATAATTCACCCCTCCACTTT.

This clonotype was picked up many times. The V gene is TRBV7-6, the J gene TRBJ1-5, with 12 bases that match TRBD1. This CDR3 contains 14 residues. J gave up 6 bases and V 5 bases, and 2 bases lay outside the gene matches. CDR1 and CDR2 from the germline V gene are SGHVS and FNYEAQ. CDR3 bases: TGTGCCAGCAGCCCGGGACAGGGGGCTCAGCCCCAGCATTTT. The encoded protein is CASSPGQGAQPQHF.

This clonotype was detected many times. V is TRBV7-9 and J is TRBJ1-1, with D uncertain. The V and J ends lost 5 bases and 11 bases respectively, with 6 bases between them. Looked up from germline, CDR1 is SEHNR and CDR2 is FQNEAQ (reference sequence). The CDR3 loop spans 9 amino acids. The CDR3 region is CASSPKAFF. The CDR3, as DNA: TGTGCCAGCAGCCCTAAGGCTTTCTTT.

This clonotype was picked up many times. A junction end diverges from the germline sequence, so it may reflect a read error. The rearrangement joins TRBV3-1 to TRBJ2-7; D ambiguous. Germline V gene data show CDR1 as LGHDT and CDR2 as YNNKEL (reference sequence). The CDR3 consists of 14 residues. In DNA form, the CDR3 reads TGTGCCAGCAGCCTAGCCTACTTATCCTATGAGCAGTACTTC. It is translated as CASSLAYLSYEQYF.

The sample holds many counts of this clonotype. This sequence joins TRBV10-3 and TRBJ2-3, with 15 positions matching TRBD2. CDR1 is ENHRY, CDR2 SYGVKD, per germline. V lost 7 bases, J lost 3 bases, and 11 bases stayed unmatched. The CDR3 extends over 18 amino acids. DNA for the CDR3: TGTGCCATCACCGGACCGGGACTAGCGGGAGGAGAAACAGATACGCAGTATTTT. Protein: CAITGPGLAGGETDTQYF.

This clonotype was observed at least ten times. V usage is TRBV12-3 or TRBV12-4 and J usage is TRBJ1-2, with D unresolved. This CDR3 spans 13 amino acids. V lost 3 bases and J 8 bases, leaving 13 bases between the germline ends. CDR3 DNA: TGTGCCAGCAGTTTGTCCCAGGTGCGCGGCTACACCTTC. Its translation: CASSLSQVRGYTF.

This clonotype came up many times. The J gene is TRBJ2-1, the V gene TRBV6-5, with no clear D. The CDR3 totals 15 residues. Germline-derived CDR1 and CDR2 are MNHEY and SVGAGI. Trimming removed 2 bases from V and 4 bases from J, with 12 bases in between. The CDR3 DNA reads as TGTGCCAGCAGTTACCGAGCGCTAAGTTACAATGAGCAGTTCTTC. Translation: CASSYRALSYNEQFF.

V is TRBV23-1 and J is TRBJ2-7, with D unresolved. TRBV23-1 is recorded as an ORF, its role being uncertain. CDR3 length: 13 residues. Trimming removed 4 bases from V and 2 bases from J, with 9 bases in between. The CDR3 sequence is CASSRGHPYEQYF. DNA for the CDR3: TGCGCCAGCAGTCGAGGCCATCCCTACGAGCAGTACTTC.

The table lists this clonotype with many counts. The V gene is TRBV5-6, the J gene TRBJ1-1; no reliable D call. The V end was cut by 4 bases, the J end by 5 bases, with 12 bases between. Germline CDR1 and CDR2: SGHDT and YYEEEE. The CDR3 extends over 13 amino acids. The CDR3 reads CASSRRGVTEAFF. Here the CDR3 DNA reads TGTGCCAGCAGCCGGCGCGGGGTGACTGAAGCTTTCTTT.

Many counts were recorded for this clonotype. The rearrangement joins TRBV20-1 to TRBJ2-1; 11 nucleotides align to TRBD1. Per germline, CDR1 DFQATT and CDR2 SNEGSKA (reference sequence). Germline trimming cut 6 bases from V and 8 bases from J; bases unmatched to any gene: 6. This CDR3 is 13 amino acids long. The chain's CDR3 is CSADGQGAYEQFF. The DNA for the CDR3 is TGCAGTGCAGACGGACAGGGGGCATATGAGCAGTTCTTC.

This clonotype was seen repeatedly, ten times or more. The chain links TRBV3-1 to TRBJ2-3; TRBD2 matches at 7 bases. The trim removed 0 bases at V and 3 bases at J, leaving 3 bases unmatched. The CDR3 runs to 15 residues. The germline V gene has CDR1 LGHDT and CDR2 YNNKEL (reference sequence). The chain's CDR3 is CASSQEAGETDTQYF. CDR3 nucleotides: TGTGCCAGCAGCCAAGAGGCGGGAGAAACAGATACGCAGTATTTT.

This clonotype was counted between two and nine times. The chain employs TRBV28 and TRBJ2-1; 8 nucleotides line up with TRBD1. Germline values: CDR1 MDHEN, CDR2 SYDVKM. The trim removed 3 bases at V and 1 base at J, leaving 8 bases unmatched. The length of the CDR3 is 17 residues. CDR3 in DNA: TGTGCCAGCAGTTTCGGCACAGGGGGGATGTCCTACAATGAGCAGTTCTTC. It yields the protein CASSFGTGGMSYNEQFF.

This clonotype was observed at least ten times. The CDR3 spells CASSVLDKGNGYTF. For the CDR3, the DNA is TGTGCCAGCAGCGTATTAGATAAGGGAAATGGCTACACCTTC. V is TRBV9 and J is TRBJ1-2; D gene unclear. V was trimmed by 1 base and J by 6 bases, leaving 13 bases between them. Germline lookup yields CDR1 SGDLS and CDR2 YYNGEE. The CDR3 is 14 amino acids.

There are many counts of this clonotype. This chain uses TRBV5-1 with TRBJ2-1; 7 bases agree with TRBD1. CDR1 is SGHRS, CDR2 YFSETQ, per germline. V trimming: 0 bases; J trimming: 2 bases; junction bases outside the gene matches: 2. The CDR3 contains 15 residues. The DNA of the CDR3 is TGCGCCAGCAGCTTGGCGGGACAGACCTACAATGAGCAGTTCTTC. Its translation is CASSLAGQTYNEQFF.

This clonotype was detected many times. V and J are TRBV5-1 and TRBJ1-1; TRBD1 aligns across 7 bases. The CDR3 consists of 14 residues. Per germline, CDR1 SGHRS and CDR2 YFSETQ. The ends lost 5 bases at V and 7 bases at J; junction bases unmatched: 11. The chain's CDR3 is CASSLQGGAGEAFF. DNA for the CDR3: TGCGCCAGCAGTCTCCAAGGGGGCGCGGGTGAAGCTTTCTTT. Together with reference TRBV5-1 and TRBJ1-1, the CDR3 gives the full variable domain: KAGVTQTPRYLIKTRGQQVTLSCSPISGHRSVSWYQQTPGQGLQFLFEYFSETQRNKGNFPGRFSGRQFSNSRSEMNVSTLELGDSALYLCASSLQGGAGEAFFGQGTRLTVV.

This clonotype was seen ten or more times. The rearrangement uses TRBV27 and TRBJ2-7, with TRBD1 matching 9 bases. The CDR3 consists of 16 residues. The junction had 16 bases not matched to a gene; V was cut back by 7 bases and J by 6 bases. Germline V gene sequence: CDR1 MNHEY, CDR2 SMNVEV (reference sequence). The CDR3 DNA is TGTGCCAGCACAAGATGGGTTGGACAGGGGATTGGCGAGCAGTACTTC. It codes for CASTRWVGQGIGEQYF.

Many counts were recorded for this clonotype. The V gene is TRBV20-1, the J gene TRBJ1-1; no clear D. CDR3 size: 12 residues. CDR1 is DFQATT, CDR2 SNEGSKA, per germline (reference sequence). Between the trimmed V and J ends, which lost 8 bases and 3 bases, there was a span of 13 bases. The DNA for the CDR3 is TGCAGTCCTCGTTGGGGAGACACTGAAGCTTTCTTT. Its protein product is CSPRWGDTEAFF.

In this sample, this clonotype turned up many times. V gene TRBV27 combines with J gene TRBJ2-1, with 13 bases matching TRBD2. Germline V gene sequence: CDR1 MNHEY, CDR2 SMNVEV (reference sequence). The CDR3 sequence is 17 residues long. The junction had 12 bases not matched to a gene; V was cut back by 0 bases and J by 13 bases. This CDR3 is CASSLSNWIGLAGAQFF. Here the CDR3 DNA reads TGTGCCAGCAGTTTATCAAACTGGATTGGACTAGCGGGAGCCCAGTTCTTC.